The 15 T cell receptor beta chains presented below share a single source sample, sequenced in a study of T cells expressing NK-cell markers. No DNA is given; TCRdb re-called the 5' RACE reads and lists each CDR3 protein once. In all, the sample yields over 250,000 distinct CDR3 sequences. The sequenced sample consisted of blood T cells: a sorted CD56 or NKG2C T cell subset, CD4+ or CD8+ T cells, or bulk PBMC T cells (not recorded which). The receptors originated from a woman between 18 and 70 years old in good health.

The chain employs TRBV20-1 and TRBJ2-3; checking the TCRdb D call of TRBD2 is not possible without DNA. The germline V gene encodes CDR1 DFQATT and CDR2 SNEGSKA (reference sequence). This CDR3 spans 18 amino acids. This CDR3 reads CSASGAGLAGGLTDTQYF.

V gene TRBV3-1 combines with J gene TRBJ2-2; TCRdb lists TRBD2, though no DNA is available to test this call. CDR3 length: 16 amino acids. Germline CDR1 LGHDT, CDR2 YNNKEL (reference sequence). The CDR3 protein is CASSTLRAANTGELFF.

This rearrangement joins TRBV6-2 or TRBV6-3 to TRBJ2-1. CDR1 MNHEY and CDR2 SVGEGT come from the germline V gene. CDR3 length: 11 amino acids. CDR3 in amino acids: CASGESNEQFF.

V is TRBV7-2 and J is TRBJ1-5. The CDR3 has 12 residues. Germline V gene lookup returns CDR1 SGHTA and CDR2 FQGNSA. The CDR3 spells CASSFSYQPQHF.

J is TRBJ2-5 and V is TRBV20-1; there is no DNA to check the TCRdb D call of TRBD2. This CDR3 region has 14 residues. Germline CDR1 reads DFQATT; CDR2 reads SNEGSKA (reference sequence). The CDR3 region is CSARVPSGGETQYF.

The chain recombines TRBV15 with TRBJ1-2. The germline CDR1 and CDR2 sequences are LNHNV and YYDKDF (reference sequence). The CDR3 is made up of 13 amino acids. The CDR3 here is CATSRGLNYGYTF.

The CDR3 loop reads CASSPPGLLNTGELFF. The chain carries TRBV18 and TRBJ2-2. Germline CDR1 and CDR2: KGHSH and LQKENI. This CDR3 contains 16 residues.

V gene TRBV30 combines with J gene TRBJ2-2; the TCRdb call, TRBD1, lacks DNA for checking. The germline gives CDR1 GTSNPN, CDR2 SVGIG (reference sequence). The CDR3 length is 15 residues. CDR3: CAWSDGTEATGELFF.

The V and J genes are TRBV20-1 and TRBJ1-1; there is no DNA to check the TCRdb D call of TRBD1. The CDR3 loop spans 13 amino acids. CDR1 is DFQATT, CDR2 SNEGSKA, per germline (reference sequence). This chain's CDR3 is CSARGGGGTEAFF.

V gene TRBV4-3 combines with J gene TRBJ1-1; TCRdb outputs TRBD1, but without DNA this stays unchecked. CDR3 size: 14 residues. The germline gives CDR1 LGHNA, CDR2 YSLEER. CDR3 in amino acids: CASASGTGNTEAFF.

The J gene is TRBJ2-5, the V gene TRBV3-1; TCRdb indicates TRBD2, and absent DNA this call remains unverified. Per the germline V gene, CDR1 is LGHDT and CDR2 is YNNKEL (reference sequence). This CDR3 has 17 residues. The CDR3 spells CASSASRVRSGQETQYF.

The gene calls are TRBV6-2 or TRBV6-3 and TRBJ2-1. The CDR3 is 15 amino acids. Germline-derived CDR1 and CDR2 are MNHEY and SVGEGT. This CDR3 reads CASSYRPHSYNEQFF.

The CDR3 reads CASSLTGTGTSNYGYTF. V gene TRBV5-1 combines with J gene TRBJ1-2; TCRdb names TRBD1, which stays unverified in the absence of DNA. This CDR3 has 17 amino acids. Per germline, CDR1 SGHRS and CDR2 YFSETQ.

CDR3 sequence: CASTSRLQETQYF. The chain combines TRBV12-3 or TRBV12-4 with TRBJ2-5. The CDR3 length is 13 residues.

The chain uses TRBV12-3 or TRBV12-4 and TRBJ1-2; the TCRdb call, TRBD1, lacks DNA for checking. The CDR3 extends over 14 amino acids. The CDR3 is CASTPGESPYGYTF.